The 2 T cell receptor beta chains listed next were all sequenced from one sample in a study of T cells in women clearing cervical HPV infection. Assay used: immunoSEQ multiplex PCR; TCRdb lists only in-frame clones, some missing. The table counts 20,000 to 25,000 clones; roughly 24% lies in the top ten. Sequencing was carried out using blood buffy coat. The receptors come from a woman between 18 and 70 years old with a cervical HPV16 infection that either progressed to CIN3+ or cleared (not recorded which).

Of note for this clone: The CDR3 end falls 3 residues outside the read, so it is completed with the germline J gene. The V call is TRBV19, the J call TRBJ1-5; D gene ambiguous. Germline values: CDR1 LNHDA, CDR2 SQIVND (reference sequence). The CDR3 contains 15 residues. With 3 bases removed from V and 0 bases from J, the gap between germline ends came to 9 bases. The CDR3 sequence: CASSMMADSNQPQHF. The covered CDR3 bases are TGTGCCAGTAGTATGATGGCAGATAGCAATCAGCCC.

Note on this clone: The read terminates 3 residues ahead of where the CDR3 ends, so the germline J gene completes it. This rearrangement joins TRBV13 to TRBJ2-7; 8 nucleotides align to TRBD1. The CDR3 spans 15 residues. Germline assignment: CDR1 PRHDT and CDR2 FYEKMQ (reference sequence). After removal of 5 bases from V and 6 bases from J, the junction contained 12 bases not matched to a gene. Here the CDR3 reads CASSRGQGGVFEQYF. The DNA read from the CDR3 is TGTGCCAGCAGCCGCGGACAGGGCGGGGTATTCGAG.